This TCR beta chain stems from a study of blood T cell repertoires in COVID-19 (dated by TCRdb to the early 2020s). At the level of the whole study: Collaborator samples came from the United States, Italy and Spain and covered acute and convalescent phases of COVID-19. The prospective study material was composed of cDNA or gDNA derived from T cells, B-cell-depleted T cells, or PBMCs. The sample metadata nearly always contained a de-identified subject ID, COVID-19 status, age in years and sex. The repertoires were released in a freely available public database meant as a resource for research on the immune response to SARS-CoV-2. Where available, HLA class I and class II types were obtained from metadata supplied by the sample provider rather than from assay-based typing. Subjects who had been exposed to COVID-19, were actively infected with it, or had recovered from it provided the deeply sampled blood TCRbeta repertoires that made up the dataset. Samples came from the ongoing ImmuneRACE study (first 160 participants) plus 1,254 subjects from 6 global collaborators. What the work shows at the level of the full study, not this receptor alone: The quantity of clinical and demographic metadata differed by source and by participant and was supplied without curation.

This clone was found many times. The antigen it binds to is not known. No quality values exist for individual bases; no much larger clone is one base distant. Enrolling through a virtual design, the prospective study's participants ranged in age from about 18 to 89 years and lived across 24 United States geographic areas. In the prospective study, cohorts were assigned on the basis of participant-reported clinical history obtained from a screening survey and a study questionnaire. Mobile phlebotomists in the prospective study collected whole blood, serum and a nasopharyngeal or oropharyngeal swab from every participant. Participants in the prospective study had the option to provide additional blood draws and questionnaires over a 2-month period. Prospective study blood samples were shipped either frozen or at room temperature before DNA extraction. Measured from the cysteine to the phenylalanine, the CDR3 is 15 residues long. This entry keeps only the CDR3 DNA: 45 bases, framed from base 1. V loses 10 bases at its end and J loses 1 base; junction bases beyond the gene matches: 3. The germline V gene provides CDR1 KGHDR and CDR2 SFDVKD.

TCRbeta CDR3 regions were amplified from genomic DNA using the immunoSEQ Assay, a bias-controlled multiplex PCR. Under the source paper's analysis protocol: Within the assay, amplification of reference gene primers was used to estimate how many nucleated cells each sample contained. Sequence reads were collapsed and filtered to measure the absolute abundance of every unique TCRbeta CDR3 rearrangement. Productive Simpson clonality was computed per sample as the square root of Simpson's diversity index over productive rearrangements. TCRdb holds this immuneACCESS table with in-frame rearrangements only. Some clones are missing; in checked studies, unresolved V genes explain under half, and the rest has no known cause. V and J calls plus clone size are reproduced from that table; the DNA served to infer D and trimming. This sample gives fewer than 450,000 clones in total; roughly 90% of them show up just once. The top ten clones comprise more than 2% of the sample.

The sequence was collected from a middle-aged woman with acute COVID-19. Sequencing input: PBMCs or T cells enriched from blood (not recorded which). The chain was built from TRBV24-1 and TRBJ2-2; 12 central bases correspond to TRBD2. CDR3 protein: CATTTSGGNTGELFF. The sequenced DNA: TGTGCCACGACGACTAGCGGGGGGAACACCGGGGAGCTGTTTTTT.